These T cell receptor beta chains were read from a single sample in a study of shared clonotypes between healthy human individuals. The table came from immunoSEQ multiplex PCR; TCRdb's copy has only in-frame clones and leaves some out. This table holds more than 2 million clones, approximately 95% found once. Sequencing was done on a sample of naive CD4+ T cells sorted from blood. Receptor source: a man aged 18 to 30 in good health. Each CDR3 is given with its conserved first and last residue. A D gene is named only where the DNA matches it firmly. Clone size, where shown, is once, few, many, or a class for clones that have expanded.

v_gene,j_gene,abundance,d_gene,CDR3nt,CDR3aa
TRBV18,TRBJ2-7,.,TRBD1,TGTGCCAGCTCCGCTGTAGGACAGGTCTCCTACGAGCAGTACTTC,CASSAVGQVSYEQYF
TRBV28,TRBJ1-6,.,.,TGTGCCAGCACGGGGATGGGGAATTCACCCCTCCACTTT,CASTGMGNSPLHF
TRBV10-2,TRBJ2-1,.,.,TGCGCCAGCAGTGGGTTCAATGAGCAGTTCTTC,CASSGFNEQFF
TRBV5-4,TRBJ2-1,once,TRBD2,TGTGCCAGCACCTCACCGGGACTAGCCCAAAACAATGAGCAGTTCTTC,CASTSPGLAQNNEQFF
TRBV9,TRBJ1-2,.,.,TGTGCCAGCAGCGTTGGAGGGTTGATGAACTATGGCTACACCTTC,CASSVGGLMNYGYTF
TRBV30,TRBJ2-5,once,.,TGTGCCTGGGGTCCGGGGCTAACCTTTCAAGAGACCCAGTACTTC,CAWGPGLTFQETQYF
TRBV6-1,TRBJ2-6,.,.,TGTGCCAGTTTCGCCTCAGGGACTGGGGCCAACGTCCTGACTTTC,CASFASGTGANVLTF
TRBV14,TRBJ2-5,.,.,TGTGCCAGCAGCCAAGTTGGACTCTTAGAGACCCAGTACTTC,CASSQVGLLETQYF
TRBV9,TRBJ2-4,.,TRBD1,TGTGCCAGCAGCCCCCGGACAGGGGTTGAAAACATTCAGTACTTC,CASSPRTGVENIQYF
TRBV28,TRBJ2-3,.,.,TGTGCCAGCAGTTTTGGGAGCACAGATACGCAGTATTTT,CASSFGSTDTQYF
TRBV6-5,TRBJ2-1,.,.,TGTGCCAGCAGACTTCAGACAGGGACTTACAATGAGCAGTTCTTC,CASRLQTGTYNEQFF
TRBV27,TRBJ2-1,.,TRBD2,TGTGCCAGCAGTTCGTTTGGGCGGGGGGTCCTCTACAATGAGCAGTTCTTC,CASSSFGRGVLYNEQFF
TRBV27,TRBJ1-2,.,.,TGTGCCAGCAGTTTCACCACGGGCGGAAGCTACACCTTC,CASSFTTGGSYTF
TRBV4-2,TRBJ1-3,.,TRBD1,TGTGCCAGCAGCCTGGACAGGGCGAACTCTGGAAACACCATATATTTT,CASSLDRANSGNTIYF
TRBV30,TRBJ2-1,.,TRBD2,TGTGCCTGGGAGGCTAGCGGGGTCAATGAGCAGTTCTTC,CAWEASGVNEQFF
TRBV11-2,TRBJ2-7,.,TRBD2,TGTGCCAGCAGCACACTAGCGGGGGGCATATCCTACGAGCAGTACTTC,CASSTLAGGISYEQYF
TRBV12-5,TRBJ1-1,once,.,TGTGCTAGTGGTTTGGTAAGATCAAGTCTAGCCACCAACACTGAAGCTTTCTTT,CASGLVRSSLATNTEAFF
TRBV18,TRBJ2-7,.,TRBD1,TGTGCCAGCTCACCGGCGACAGGGTCCATCTCGGCCTACGAGCAGTACTTC,CASSPATGSISAYEQYF
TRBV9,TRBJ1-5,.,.,TGTGCCAGCAGCGTTGGGGTCAATCAGCCCCAGCATTTT,CASSVGVNQPQHF
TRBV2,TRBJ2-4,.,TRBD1,TGTGCCAGCAGCTTTGGACAGGGGCTAGCCAAAAACATTCAGTACTTC,CASSFGQGLAKNIQYF
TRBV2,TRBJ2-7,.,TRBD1,TGTGCCAGCAGTGGACAGGGGATCCTGTACGAGCAGTACTTC,CASSGQGILYEQYF
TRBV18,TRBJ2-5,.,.,TGTGCCAGCTCACAGGGACGGCAAGAGACCCAGTACTTC,CASSQGRQETQYF
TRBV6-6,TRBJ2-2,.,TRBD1,TGTGCCAGCAATCCAAGACAGGGGGAGTACACCGGGGAGCTGTTTTTT,CASNPRQGEYTGELFF
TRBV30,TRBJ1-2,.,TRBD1,TGTGCCTGGAGTGTACGTCCGGGACAGAGCTATGGCTACACCTTC,CAWSVRPGQSYGYTF
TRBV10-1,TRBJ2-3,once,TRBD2,TGCGCCAGTAGCGGGAGTCTGACAGATACGCAGTATTTT,CASSGSLTDTQYF
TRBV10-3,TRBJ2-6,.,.,TGTGCCATCAGTGAGAGGGGCCAGGGGATCTCTGGGGCCAACGTCCTGACTTTC,CAISERGQGISGANVLTF
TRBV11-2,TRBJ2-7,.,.,TGTGCCAGCAGCTTGGGGAGGAACGAGCAGTACTTC,CASSLGRNEQYF
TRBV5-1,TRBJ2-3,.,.,TGCGCCAGCAGCTTGTCCAAGACGGGGTACTCAGATACGCAGTATTTT,CASSLSKTGYSDTQYF
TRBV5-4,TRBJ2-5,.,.,TGTGCCAGCAGCTCGGTAGGGCAGGCAGTAGAGACCCAGTACTTC,CASSSVGQAVETQYF
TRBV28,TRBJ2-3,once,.,TGTGCCAGCAGTCCGTACGGGGTAGATACGCAGTATTTT,CASSPYGVDTQYF
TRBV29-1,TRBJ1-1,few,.,TGCAGCGTTGGGACAGTTAACACTGAAGCTTTCTTT,CSVGTVNTEAFF
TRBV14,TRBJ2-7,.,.,TGTGCCAGCAGCCAAGTCCTAGGTGGGGGCAGGAGCTCCTACGAGCAGTACTTC,CASSQVLGGGRSSYEQYF
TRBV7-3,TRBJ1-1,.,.,TGTGCCAGCAGCTTATTTCCGAACACTGAAGCTTTCTTT,CASSLFPNTEAFF
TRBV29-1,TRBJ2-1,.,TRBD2,TGCAGCGTTCCGGGACTAGCGTACAATGAGCAGTTCTTC,CSVPGLAYNEQFF
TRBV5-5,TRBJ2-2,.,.,TGTGCCTCCACCAAGGGGGCGAACACCGGGGAGCTGTTTTTT,CASTKGANTGELFF